A single sample gave rise to the 8 T cell receptor beta chains below, sequenced in a study of cytomegalovirus exposure and HLA in healthy donors. Primers included in the PCR were 60 Vbeta and 13 Jbeta primers. The data were produced by immunoSEQ multiplex PCR, yet TCRdb's version contains in-frame clones alone and is incomplete. The sample holds approximately 170,000 clones, more than 60% seen once. The specimen was PBMCs. These receptors were collected from a woman in her thirties or forties in good health and CMV-seropositive.

This chain links TRBV18 with TRBJ1-3; 8 nucleotides agree with TRBD1. Germline CDR1 is KGHSH and CDR2 is LQKENI. The CDR3 is made up of 15 amino acids. V trimming: 4 bases; J trimming: 1 base; junction bases outside the gene matches: 3. The CDR3 sequence is CASSLDRASGNTIYF. DNA for the CDR3: TGTGCCAGCTCACTGGACAGGGCGTCTGGAAACACCATATATTTT.

DNA for the CDR3: TGTGCCAGCCGATATAGCGGGGGAAAAACCGGGGAGCTGTTTTTT. Amino acid sequence: CASRYSGGKTGELFF. This chain links TRBV28 with TRBJ2-2, with 9 bases matching TRBD2. The trim removed 8 bases at V and 5 bases at J, leaving 9 bases unmatched. CDR1 is MDHEN and CDR2 is SYDVKM in the germline V gene. CDR3 length: 15 residues.

The genes are TRBV21-1 and TRBJ1-2. TRBV21-1 is deemed a pseudogene. This CDR3 has 15 residues. The CDR3 sequence: CASGKRREENYGYTF. The CDR3 coding sequence is TGTGCCAGCGGCAAACGTAGGGAGGAGAACTATGGCTACACCTTC.

Here the CDR3 DNA reads TGTGCCAGCAGTTTCCACCCCTCTCCCACTTGCGCAACTAATGAAAAACTGTTTTTT. It encodes CASSFHPSPTCATNEKLFF. The chain joins TRBV27 to TRBJ1-4; D remains ambiguous. The germline CDR1 and CDR2 sequences are MNHEY and SMNVEV (reference sequence). V was clipped by 3 bases and J by 0 bases, with 20 bases between them. CDR3 length: 19 residues.

The J gene is TRBJ1-2, the V gene TRBV19, with D perhaps matching TRBD1 (6 bases). This CDR3 is 14 amino acids long. CDR1 and CDR2 (germline): LNHDA, SQIVND (reference sequence). V dropped 7 bases and J dropped 0 bases, with 12 bases sitting between them. The DNA for the CDR3 is TGTGCCAGTAACCGGGACAACGCTAACTATGGCTACACCTTC. Protein: CASNRDNANYGYTF.

The chain employs TRBV7-3 and TRBJ2-5; 7 bases are a match to TRBD2. The CDR3 extends over 13 amino acids. V was pared by 4 bases and J by 4 bases, with 3 bases of the junction left unmatched. Germline loops: CDR1 SGHTA, CDR2 FQGTGA. The CDR3, as DNA: TGTGCCAGCAGCTATGGGAGGGGAGAGACCCAGTACTTC. The encoded protein is CASSYGRGETQYF.

The CDR3 here is CASSQVFAGVLYSYNEQFF. The CDR3 DNA reads TGTGCCAGCAGCCAAGTATTCGCGGGGGTTTTATACTCCTACAATGAGCAGTTCTTC. The chain combines TRBV14 with TRBJ2-1; 7 bases align to TRBD2. Germline V lookup: CDR1 SGHDN, CDR2 FVKESK. This CDR3 is 19 amino acids long. V lost 1 base and J lost 0; bases outside the gene matches: 12.

This chain connects TRBV2 to TRBJ2-5; D may be TRBD2 (5 bases). Germline CDR1 and CDR2: SNHLY and FYNNEI. The germline V and J ends were trimmed by 7 bases and 9 bases, with 30 bases remaining between them. The CDR3 runs 17 residues. CDR3 DNA: TGTGCCAGCACGCCCGACGAGGGAAACAACTCGGACGGGGCCCAGTACTTC. Protein product: CASTPDEGNNSDGAQYF.